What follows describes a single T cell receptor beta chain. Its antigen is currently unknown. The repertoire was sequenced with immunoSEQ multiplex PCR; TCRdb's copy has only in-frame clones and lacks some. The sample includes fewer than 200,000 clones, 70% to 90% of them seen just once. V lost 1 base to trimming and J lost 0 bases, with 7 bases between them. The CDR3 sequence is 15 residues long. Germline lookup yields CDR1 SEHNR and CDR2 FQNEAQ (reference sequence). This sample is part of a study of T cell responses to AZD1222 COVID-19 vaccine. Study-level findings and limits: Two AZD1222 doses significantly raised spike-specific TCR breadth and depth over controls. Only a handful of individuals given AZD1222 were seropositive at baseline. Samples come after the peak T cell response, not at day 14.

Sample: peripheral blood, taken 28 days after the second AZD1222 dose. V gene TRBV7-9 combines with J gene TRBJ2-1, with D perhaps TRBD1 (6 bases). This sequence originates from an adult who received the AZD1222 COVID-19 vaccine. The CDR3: CASSLGTDSYNEQFF. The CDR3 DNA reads TGTGCCAGCAGCTTAGGGACAGACTCCTACAATGAGCAGTTCTTC.